The present TCR beta chain was sequenced within a study of cytomegalovirus exposure and HLA in healthy donors (dated by TCRdb to about 2017). At the level of the whole study: According to an earlier analysis of around 600 of the donors, about 179 million T cells yielded 120 million or so unique TCR beta sequences and approximately 300 Gb of sequence data. The study profiled the T cell repertoires of hundreds of subjects by immunosequencing and related them to cytomegalovirus serostatus. Across 398 genotyped donors of the cohort, an average of approximately 240,000 unique TCR beta nucleotide sequences per donor were sequenced, and 15% to 20% of those sequences were non-productive. Rather than using new phenotypic data, the later analysis identified candidate immune exposures from TCR beta sequences and from how often those sequences occurred across donors. Every discovery cohort repertoire had been produced on one sequencing platform. The study combined high-throughput TCR immunosequencing, statistical association of individual TCRs with disease status, and machine learning to predict cytomegalovirus infection status. Typing coverage differed by locus: A, B, C, DRB1 and DQB1 were typed in roughly 620-630 donors, DQA1 in about 500, DPA1 in approximately 600, and DPB1 in around 440. The genetic ancestry cluster associated with self-reported Caucasian donors included over 65% of the 398 genotyped donors. Because of strong linkage in the cohort, roughly five DR-DQ haplotypes were treated as single units for association and clustering. An earlier analysis of 587 of the donors used high-throughput TCR beta sequencing to judge whether each TCR beta V gene segment behaved as functional or pseudogenic. Besides the first cohort of more than 650 subjects, a separate validation cohort made up of 120 different subjects was used. Donor age, sex, ethnicity and CMV serostatus were compiled alongside the repertoire data. In a later analysis, previously published TCR beta repertoires from 666 donors were re-analyzed and high-resolution HLA genotyping was added so that TCR occurrence patterns could be studied. The study aimed to test whether signatures of past pathogen exposure could be identified by cataloging public T cell receptors. Roughly 290 gigabases of sequencing data and roughly 80 million unique TCR sequences made up an early release that covered nearly 650 HLA-typed donors. Genome-wide SNP genotypes for about three fifths of the roughly 700 donors were used in a later genetic analysis, which treated that subset as a discovery cohort. Class I and class II HLA loci were covered by the typing at four-digit resolution. What the work shows at the level of the full study, not this receptor alone: When HLA alleles, especially DR and DQ, strongly co-occurred, TCR associations were difficult to assign to individual alleles. In vitro tests confirmed that a few of the cytomegalovirus-associated TCR beta chains recognize cytomegalovirus antigens. Correlated functional status among segregating V segments might reflect linkage disequilibrium, but an unknown experimental factor could not be ruled out. The presence/absence analyses assumed that sequencing depth was roughly uniform across donors, and that assumption may not be true. A later analysis found that most CMV-associated TCR beta chains appeared HLA-restricted, with HLA associations seemingly driven largely by CMV exposure. In a later analysis, HLA-associated TCR beta chains were found to be more clonally expanded and to have lower generation probabilities than equally common non-associated chains. A later genetic analysis reported fewer N-insertions in productive TCRs among donors in an Asian-associated ancestry cluster than the roughly 700-donor mean. A later analysis found that TCR association rates varied across HLA loci, with DRB1 alleles showing the most associated TCRs and HLA-C alleles the fewest. Several of the top co-occurrence clusters appeared to be linked to parvovirus B19, influenza, CMV and Epstein-Barr virus, according to a later analysis. HLA typing was unavailable for some donors at each locus, so association tests used only the typed subset. Cytomegalovirus status was reported to be diagnosed by the classifier with high specificity and sensitivity in both the original and validation cohorts. An association between a missense DCLRE1C variant and V-gene and J-gene trimming of TCR beta chains was found in a later genetic analysis and replicated in an independent cohort. The sequencing pipeline was judged likely to have produced a cluster of highly shared sequence variants as a technical artifact. The only immune exposure information available for the cohort was CMV serostatus. Some IMGT-functional V segments, including TRBV6-2 and TRBV6-3, could not be distinguished by the 87-base-pair reads and were therefore excluded. Specific HLA alleles were associated with over 15,000 TCR beta sequences at a false discovery rate of 0.05 in a later analysis. Because counts were too low, more than 15 rarely observed V segments, including chromosome 9 orphons, were excluded from the earlier analysis of roughly 580 of the donors. A further reported finding was that TCR beta sequences accurately predicted the HLA-A and HLA-B alleles for most subjects in the first cohort. Across donors, most TCR sequences were observed very rarely, whereas some public TCRs were present in many individuals. The study gave a list of 150 to 200 TCR beta chains associated with cytomegalovirus. In an earlier analysis of several hundred of the donors, most TCR beta V segments were observed in productive rearrangements about 90% or about 30% of the time, broadly matching IMGT annotations. In this cohort, only TCR beta chains were sequenced, and detectable features were limited by the absence of alpha or paired-chain data. The authors suggested that the approach could potentially be extended to other disease states and immunological phenotypes.

The cohort comprised 550 to 700 healthy bone marrow donors. Cohort members were all nominally healthy when sampled, although unrecorded immune exposures were likely present. The donor tested CMV seropositive, placing the donor among the 310 or so seropositive members of the cohort. A peripheral blood sample was provided by each donor, and peripheral blood mononuclear cells were used for TCR beta sequencing. The Qiagen DNeasy Blood Extraction Kit was used to extract genomic DNA from the blood cell samples. Libraries were built with the immunoSEQ multiplex PCR assay. For the multiplex PCR, a mixture combining 60 forward primers for TCR Vbeta segments and 13 reverse primers for TCR Jbeta segments was used. The CDR3 region of rearranged TCR beta genes was amplified from genomic DNA by a multiplex PCR assay. On the Illumina HiSeq System, the amplified TCR beta libraries were sequenced as 87-base-pair reads. As for how the authors treated the data: A later analysis tallied tens of millions of unique TCR beta chains across the 700 or so repertoires, and about 12 million of those chains were shared by two or more donors. Raw reads were error-corrected and collapsed into unique sequences by a nearest-neighbor algorithm in which closely related sequences were merged to remove PCR and sequencing errors. V, D and J gene segments were assigned by aligning CDR3 sequences to IMGT reference sequences. For a sequence to be retained, a match of at least six nucleotides was required to both a V gene segment and a J gene segment. A rearrangement was called productive if the CDR3 had no stop codons and remained in frame with V and J, and every other rearrangement was called non-productive. Following IMGT convention, CDR3 was defined as the stretch from the second conserved V-encoded cysteine to the conserved J-encoded phenylalanine. In an earlier analysis of more than 550 of the donors, sequences lacking an unambiguous match to a single V gene segment were excluded. In an earlier analysis of about 590 of the donors, a V segment was called functional when productive rearrangements were above 56.7%, and segregating when the standard deviation between donors exceeded 5%. A statistical classification framework was built for diagnosing cytomegalovirus status from the catalog of TCR beta chain sequences. A later analysis assigned V and J genes by comparing TCR nucleotide sequences with IMGT/GENE-DB human TR gene sequences. The TCRdist pipeline was used in a later analysis to assign CDR3 sequences and most-parsimonious VDJ recombination scenarios. In a later analysis, each TCR beta chain was defined by its CDR3 amino acid sequence together with its V-gene family, and reads without a unique V-gene family were excluded. As a way to deal with suspected cross-contamination and a sequencing artifact, a later analysis dropped under 600 nucleotide sequences that were highly shared and had low generation probability. A later analysis calculated a clonal expansion index for each public chain from normalized within-repertoire ranks of inferred template counts. A later analysis computed generation probabilities with a VDJ recombination model fitted to out-of-frame rearrangements, and checked the results against IGoR. In a later analysis, TCR-TCR, TCR-HLA and TCR-CMV co-occurrence was scored with hypergeometric tests, and a repertoire-size bias correction was applied to TCR pairs. To estimate false discovery rates, a later analysis permuted the HLA or CMV assignments 20 times. In a later analysis, co-occurring TCRs were grouped using DBSCAN, and TCRdist sequence similarity was added for clustering within HLA-allele-positive subsets. Repertoires with fewer than 30,000 or more than 120,000 public chains were left out of co-occurrence clustering, as were four to six repertoires with anomalous nucleotide sharing. TCRdb provides this immuneACCESS table in a form limited to in-frame rearrangements. Some clones are lacking; in checked studies, under half of them reflect an unresolved V gene, and why the rest are absent is not known. Clone size and V and J calls were adopted from that table, with D and trimming inferred from the DNA. The sample data list around 63,000 clones, and less than 80% of these were observed just once. Approximately 7.6% of the sample goes to the ten largest clones.

V was cut back by 4 bases and J by 0 bases, leaving a gap of 3 bases between them. From its cysteine to its phenylalanine, the CDR3 spans 11 amino acids. Only the CDR3 DNA stays, 33 bases, in frame from base 1. The germline V gene (reference sequence) provides CDR1 DFQATT and CDR2 SNEGSKA. Note on this clone: Its target antigen remains unknown. The input lacks base qualities; no much larger clone sits a single base away.

This TCR was sampled from a man aged 55 to 70 in good health and CMV-seropositive. The sample taken for sequencing was PBMCs. This receptor chain uses TRBV20-1 and TRBJ1-1; the D gene is not confidently resolved. The base sequence is TGCAGTGCTAAGCTGAACACTGAAGCTTTCTTT. The encoded protein is CSAKLNTEAFF.